This TCR beta chain was profiled in a study of T cells in Graves' hyperthyroidism and ophthalmopathy. Overall study results and limits: Ophthalmopathy stood apart from stable hyperthyroidism in a 13 V-J model. Most expanded thyroid clonotypes above 0.001 also appeared in blood.

RNA transcripts provided the source from which TCR beta CDR3 regions were amplified. Carried out on the TCR CDR3, a first-round RT-PCR used the HTBI primer set. TCRdb independently ran MiXCR on the multiplex PCR reads; one entry per CDR3 protein. Of approximately 430,000 distinct CDR3 sequences in the sample, 15% to 18% were seen once. Newly diagnosed patients aged 18 to 65 had hyperthyroidism of under 2 months' duration. The study left out patients who had uncontrolled infection, other autoimmune disease, pregnancy or lactation. This clonotype occurred many times. Its antigen is still unknown. This clonotype originated in a woman younger than 35 with Graves' hyperthyroidism. The sequencing input was blood.

CDR3 sequence: CASSLLGGSYNEQFF. The DNA for the CDR3 is TGCGCCAGCAGCCTGCTGGGCGGATCCTACAATGAGCAGTTCTTC. J is TRBJ2-1 and V is TRBV5-1; D is unclear. Trimming cost V 4 bases and J 1 base, with 12 bases left between them. Per germline, CDR1 SGHRS and CDR2 YFSETQ. CDR3 length: 15 residues.